The 20 T cell receptor beta chains in this list originate from one sample, sequenced in a study of T cell repertoires in cytomegalovirus infection. TCRdb analysed the reads with MiXCR anew, one entry per CDR3 protein. The sample has some 920,000 distinct CDR3 sequences, roughly 31% seen once; the top ten hold around 15%. For these receptors, no antigen is known. Specimen: cultured CD8+ T cells from PBMCs, collected from culture after CMV antigen stimulation. The source is a human donor in good health (CMV status not recorded). Some clones in this sample may be carry-over from other donors' samples.

This clonotype was seen only a few times. V is TRBV12-3 or TRBV12-4 and J is TRBJ1-1, with D uncertain. V gave up 3 bases and J gave up 0 bases, with 11 bases separating them. This CDR3 has 15 residues. The CDR3 DNA reads as TGTGCCAGCAGTTTTGACTCTCCTTTGAACACTGAAGCTTTCTTT. It specifies CASSFDSPLNTEAFF.

This CDR3 is CASSLEWTGEHYEQYF. In DNA, the CDR3 is TGCGCCAGCAGCTTGGAGTGGACAGGGGAACACTACGAGCAGTACTTC. The gene calls are TRBV5-1 and TRBJ2-7; 9 bases match TRBD1. Losses at the gene ends were 0 bases for V and 3 bases for J; bases not matched to a gene: 7. This CDR3 has 16 amino acids. Germline V lookup: CDR1 SGHRS, CDR2 YFSETQ.

This clonotype was seen many times. The chain has TRBV7-6 and TRBJ1-1, with 11 positions matching TRBD1. With 5 bases clipped from V and 8 bases from J, the junction kept 1 base outside the gene matches. This CDR3 has 12 residues. Germline V gives CDR1 SGHVS, CDR2 FNYEAQ. CDR3 region: CASSRTGGEAFF. In nucleotides, the CDR3 is TGTGCCAGCAGCCGGACAGGGGGCGAAGCTTTCTTT.

Written as DNA, the CDR3 is TGTGCCAGCAGTCCCGGGACAGGTCTCTTACTGGGAGCTTTCTTT. This encodes CASSPGTGLLLGAFF. This chain uses TRBV27 with TRBJ1-1; 8 nucleotides line up with TRBD1. Trimming cost V 5 bases and J 10 bases; bases outside gene matches: 15. Germline loops: CDR1 MNHEY, CDR2 SMNVEV (reference sequence). The length of the CDR3 is 15 residues.

This clonotype has a handful of counts. The V gene is TRBV12-3 or TRBV12-4, the J gene TRBJ1-1, with D possibly being TRBD1 (5 bases). V lost 6 bases to trimming and J lost 2 bases, with 16 bases between them. This CDR3 has 15 amino acids. The CDR3 region is CASRGGGLANTEAFF. In DNA form, the CDR3 reads TGTGCCAGCAGGGGGGGGGGTCTGGCTAACACTGAAGCTTTCTTT.

The J gene is TRBJ2-3, the V gene TRBV10-3; tentative D call: TRBD2 (7 bases). With 10 bases removed from V and 0 bases from J, the gap between germline ends came to 23 bases. The CDR3 is 17 residues long. From germline, CDR1 is ENHRY and CDR2 SYGVKD. CDR3 region: CATAYPGGIASTDTQYF. In nucleotides, the CDR3 is TGTGCCACCGCGTACCCGGGGGGCATAGCTAGCACAGATACGCAGTATTTT.

This clonotype was counted a single time. A single base separates this from a much larger clone, so it may be a read error. V and J are TRBV7-6 and TRBJ2-7; D is unresolved. V was pared by 2 bases and J by 3 bases, with 5 bases between. This CDR3 region has 12 residues. The V gene's germline CDR1 is SGHVS and CDR2 FNYEAQ. In nucleotides, the CDR3 is TGTGCCAGCAGCTTACGGTTCTACGAGCAGTACTTC. Its translation: CASSLRFYEQYF.

This chain joins TRBV6-1 and TRBJ2-3; D may be TRBD2 (6 bases). V was cut by 6 bases and J by 5 bases, with 18 bases left in between. The CDR3 runs 15 residues. Germline V CDR1 and CDR2: MNHNS, SASEGT. The CDR3, as DNA: TGTGCCAGCAGCACGCGGGGATCTCCAGAAGATACGCAGTATTTT. It translates to CASSTRGSPEDTQYF.

On this clonotype: The junction differs from germline at one of its ends, possibly a read error. The V call is TRBV7-9, the J call TRBJ1-1, with 8 bases lining up with TRBD1. The CDR3 contains 16 residues. In germline, CDR1 is SEHNR, CDR2 FQNEAQ (reference sequence). CDR3 sequence (DNA): TGTACCAGCAGGAGTCGACAGGGGAGTAGGCACACTGAAGCTTTCTTT. This translates into CTSRSRQGSRHTEAFF.

On this clonotype itself: One end of the junction is discordant with germline, which a read error may explain. The V gene is TRBV7-6, the J gene TRBJ1-1; D gene unclear. CDR1 SGHVS and CDR2 FNYEAQ come from the germline V gene. The CDR3 runs to 13 residues. The CDR3 coding sequence is TGTGCCAACAGCTCCCCCGGTGGGACTGAAGCTTTCTTT. Its translation is CANSSPGGTEAFF.

The rearrangement links TRBV9 to TRBJ2-1; weak D call: TRBD1 (6 bases). CDR1 is SGDLS and CDR2 is YYNGEE in the germline V gene. The V end lost 0 bases, the J end lost 10 bases, and 11 bases lay between the germline ends. This CDR3 has 13 residues. This CDR3 reads CASSVGQVEEQFF. As DNA, the CDR3 is TGTGCCAGCAGCGTAGGACAGGTGGAAGAGCAGTTCTTC.

This clonotype was counted many times. This chain links TRBV12-3 or TRBV12-4 with TRBJ1-2, with D perhaps TRBD1 (5 bases). The CDR3 extends over 13 amino acids. V was cut by 2 bases and J by 6 bases, with 10 bases left in between. CDR3 DNA: TGTGCCAGCAGTTTATCCAGGGTGGATGGCTACACCTTC. Its translation is CASSLSRVDGYTF.

This clonotype came up many times. The CDR3 spells CASRGEYQETQYF. CDR3 DNA: TGTGCCAGCAGGGGGGAGTACCAAGAGACCCAGTACTTC. This chain connects TRBV6-1 to TRBJ2-5; D possibly uses TRBD1 or TRBD2 (5 bases each). Germline V CDR1 and CDR2: MNHNS, SASEGT. The CDR3 loop spans 13 amino acids. The V gene lost 6 bases and the J gene lost 0 bases, with 8 bases spanning the gap.

For this clonotype: A much larger clone differs from this one at a single base, so this may be a read error. V gene TRBV11-1 combines with J gene TRBJ2-3; D is ambiguous. V was pared by 4 bases and J by 2 bases, with 7 bases between. Germline-derived CDR1 and CDR2 are SGHAT and FQDESV (reference sequence). This CDR3 is 13 amino acids long. This CDR3 reads CASSSDHTDTQYF. In DNA form, the CDR3 reads TGTGCCAGCAGCTCGGACCACACAGATACGCAGTATTTT.

This rearrangement joins TRBV6-1 to TRBJ2-1, with D possibly TRBD1 on 6 matching bases. Germline V lookup: CDR1 MNHNS, CDR2 SASEGT. The CDR3 totals 10 residues. The chain's CDR3 is CVTYRTGSFF. In DNA form, the CDR3 reads TGTGTCACTTACCGCACAGGGTCTTTCTTC.

The V gene is TRBV4-3, the J gene TRBJ2-1; no definite D call. The germline V gene encodes CDR1 LGHNA and CDR2 YSLEER. Trimming shortened V by 4 bases and J by 5 bases, and 9 bases separated the two germline ends. This CDR3 has 13 residues. The CDR3 nucleotides are TGCGCCAGCAGCCCTCAGGCCGACAATGAGCAGTTCTTC. This gives the protein CASSPQADNEQFF.

As regards this clonotype: An end of the junction does not agree with germline; a read error may underlie this. V and J are TRBV6-5 and TRBJ2-2; no firm D call. The CDR3 totals 16 residues. CDR1 and CDR2 (germline): MNHEY, SVGAGI. This CDR3 is CASSYSGSLNNGELFF. DNA of the CDR3: TGTGCCAGCAGTTACTCAGGGTCCCTGAACAACGGGGAGCTGTTTTTT.

Only a few counts were recorded for this clonotype. V usage is TRBV7-9 and J usage is TRBJ2-2; perhaps TRBD2 as D (7 bases). Germline CDR1 is SEHNR and CDR2 is FQNEAQ (reference sequence). Trimming shortened V by 5 bases and J by 5 bases, and 15 bases separated the two germline ends. The CDR3 totals 15 residues. CDR3 coding DNA: TGTGCCAGCAGCGAGAGGGGGGGGCCGACCGGGGAGCTGTTTTTT. It specifies CASSERGGPTGELFF.

The chain uses TRBV6-5 and TRBJ2-5, with D tentatively TRBD1 (5 bases). V lost 3 bases and J 4 bases, leaving 15 bases between the germline ends. Germline V gene lookup returns CDR1 MNHEY and CDR2 SVGAGI. CDR3 length equals 15 residues. The CDR3, as DNA: TGTGCCAGCAGTTATTCCGGGCAGGGATTAGAGACCCAGTACTTC. This codes for CASSYSGQGLETQYF.

The V and J genes are TRBV5-1 and TRBJ2-3, with 8 bases identical to TRBD2. This CDR3 is built from 14 residues. Trimming cost V 2 bases and J 7 bases; bases outside gene matches: 6. CDR1 is SGHRS and CDR2 is YFSETQ in the germline V gene. The CDR3 protein is CASSFGGGTNTQYF. Written as DNA, the CDR3 is TGCGCCAGCAGCTTCGGGGGGGGTACAAATACGCAGTATTTT.